This T cell receptor (beta chain) was captured by sequencing in a study of blood T cell repertoires in COVID-19 (dated by TCRdb to 2018 to 2021). At the level of the whole study: Samples covering the acute and convalescent phases of COVID-19 were provided by collaborators in the United States, Italy and Spain. Samples came from the ongoing ImmuneRACE study (first 160 participants) plus 1,254 subjects from 6 global collaborators. The repertoires were made available in a free public database intended to serve as a resource for research on the immune response to SARS-CoV-2. The prospective study material was composed of cDNA or gDNA derived from T cells, B-cell-depleted T cells, or PBMCs. Sample metadata almost always included a de-identified subject ID, COVID-19 status, age in years and sex. The dataset comprised deeply sampled blood TCRbeta repertoires from subjects exposed to, actively infected with, or recovered from COVID-19. Where HLA class I and class II types were available, the types were taken from metadata supplied by the sample provider, not from assay-based typing.

The immunoSEQ Assay, a bias-controlled multiplex PCR, was used to amplify TCRbeta CDR3 regions from genomic DNA. Processing in the source paper ran as follows. Within the assay, amplification of reference gene primers was used to estimate how many nucleated cells each sample contained. To quantify the absolute abundance of each unique TCRbeta CDR3 rearrangement, sequence reads were collapsed and filtered. For each sample, productive Simpson clonality was calculated as the square root of Simpson's diversity index over productive rearrangements. Here the immuneACCESS table is served through TCRdb, limited to in-frame sequences with V and J called. Missing clones are a known gap in these copies; in checked studies unresolved V genes cover under half, and the rest lacks a known reason. V and J calls and clone size are as listed in that table; D and trimming were resolved from the DNA. In all, the sample holds about 140,000 clones, and approximately 83% of those were seen once. The ten top clones hold 4% of the sample.

Whole blood was collected in K2EDTA tubes by collaborating institutions according to the institutions' own protocols. For TCRbeta analysis, collaborators shipped samples as frozen whole blood, isolated PBMCs, or DNA extracted from either of those sample types. V is cut back by 4 bases and J by 9 bases, with 18 bases in the junction unmatched. CDR1 and CDR2 were assigned from the germline V gene as MDHEN and SYDVKM. Including cysteine and phenylalanine, the CDR3 has 17 amino acids. The read is trimmed to its CDR3 DNA, 51 bases read in frame from base 1. With respect to this clone: Its cognate antigen has yet to be identified. Base qualities are not recorded, but no much larger clone differs from it by a single base.

Overall results and qualifications from the work: How much clinical and demographic metadata was included differed by source and by participant, and the metadata was provided uncurated.

The sequence links TRBV28 to TRBJ2-1, and TRBD1 aligns with 7 junction nucleotides. The specimen sequenced was peripheral blood. This receptor was obtained from a woman between 55 and 75 years old with acute or convalescent COVID-19. The CDR3 in this case is CASSYLLETGPRSEQFF. The DNA is as follows: TGTGCCAGCAGTTATTTGCTCGAGACAGGGCCCCGGAGTGAGCAGTTCTTC.